This TCR beta chain was identified during a study of cytomegalovirus exposure and HLA in healthy donors. At the level of the study: Membership in the Caucasian-associated ancestry cluster was found for 81% of 300 to 400 genotyped donors.

The PCR used 60 Vbeta and 13 Jbeta primers. Libraries were prepared by immunoSEQ multiplex PCR; TCRdb keeps only in-frame clonotypes and omits some of them. The data contain tens of thousands of clones, over 55% of them singletons. General study results and limits: In a later analysis, TCR beta V- and J-gene trimming was associated with a missense DCLRE1C variant. About 90% or about 30% of the time was how often most TCR beta V segments were productive, according to an earlier analysis.

Each donor's status was that of a healthy bone marrow donor. The CDR3 has 11 residues. V lost 6 bases to trimming and J lost 8 bases, with 10 bases between them. Germline V gene data show CDR1 as WSHSY and CDR2 as SAAADI. As to this clone: Its target is not known.

The sample comprised PBMCs. This TCR was recovered from a woman in her forties or fifties in good health and CMV-seropositive. The gene calls are TRBV10-2 and TRBJ2-5; D is possibly TRBD1 (7 bases). CDR3 sequence: CASREGATQYF. DNA of the CDR3: TGCGCCAGCAGGGAGGGGGCCACCCAGTACTTC.